This TCR beta chain derives from a study of vaccination effects on CD4 cells after COVID-19 (dated by TCRdb to between 2021 and 2024). In terms of the full investigation: In the ViraFEST assay, PBMC were stimulated with viral peptide pools, and antigen-specific CD4+ T cell clonotypes were then identified by expansion using TCR sequencing. SARS-CoV-2 spike-specific CD4+ TCR repertoires were compared before and after mRNA vaccination in COVID-19 convalescent patients and in infection-naive vaccine recipients. Post-vaccine samples across the study were collected a median of 72 days after the second dose, with a range of 14 to 241. Cultures from other donors in the study were sequenced with the Oncomine TCR Beta short-read assay on an Illumina iSeq 100. Altogether, roughly 10 COVID-19 convalescent patients and a handful of SARS-CoV-2-naive healthy vaccine recipients made up the full study. Each well held 1.5 million to 2.5 million PBMC cultured in IMDM containing roughly 5.1% human AB serum, about 10 IU/ml IL-2 and gentamicin, along with about 9.5 ug/ml peptides.

The library came from the immunoSEQ multiplex PCR assay. DNA from the CD4+ T cells that had been cultured and isolated underwent TCR beta CDR3 sequencing. In the authors' own workflow: Non-productive TCR sequences were removed and reads were trimmed to the CDR3 region, keeping CDR3s of at least 7 amino acids. Antigen-specific clonotypes were identified using the MANAFEST web app by comparison of expansion in peptide wells against reference cultures. To be called positive, a clone needed expansion at FDR<0.05 compared with the reference and with all other wells, an odds ratio greater than 5, and a frequency greater than 0.1% in two replicate wells. A clonotype was defined as cross-reactive if the clonotype was significantly expanded both in SARS-CoV-2 spike wells and in at least one common cold coronavirus spike condition. Using the stringdist R package, CDR3 similarity was measured by Levenshtein distance, and unrooted trees were constructed with ape in R 3.6.1. Sourced from immuneACCESS, this table was stored by TCRdb with only in-frame sequences that have V and J called. A share of the clones is absent; for the studies checked, an unresolved V gene accounts for under half, and the remainder has no known explanation. For V, J and clone size, that table is used; D and trimming come from the DNA. This sample comprises 70,000 or so clones, around 70% of them detected only once. The biggest ten clones account for roughly 2.1% of the sample.

After about 9 days of culture, CD4+ T cells were isolated with the EasySep CD4+ T cell isolation kit. Each participant received two doses of an mRNA SARS-CoV-2 vaccine, either BNT162b2 or mRNA-1273. Negative nucleocapsid antibody results before and after vaccination confirmed that the healthy vaccine recipients had no prior SARS-CoV-2 infection. Half of the culture medium was replaced with fresh IL-2-containing medium on days 3 and 7. Unless otherwise noted, each peptide stimulation condition was cultured in triplicate wells. PBMC were separated from whole blood using Ficoll-Paque Plus gradient centrifugation and were then either cryopreserved at -140C or used fresh. Genomic DNA was extracted from cultured CD4+ T cells with the QIAamp micro DNA kit. About this clone: Its antigen is not yet known. Within one base of it there is no much larger clone, and no base qualities were kept.

The CDR3, from cysteine to phenylalanine, totals 17 residues. The entry retains the CDR3 DNA only, 51 bases that are in frame from base 1. Sequences SGHDT (CDR1) and YYEEEE (CDR2) are obtained from the germline V gene. Between the V and J ends, shortened by 4 bases and 2 bases respectively, the junction contains 19 bases. What the study reported, not specific to this receptor: Clones induced by infection and clones induced by vaccination both contracted markedly at late timepoints after vaccination, which fits with T cell responses waning over time. Only a small number of convalescent patients were included, and no early post-infection timepoints were available, which limited the study. In healthy vaccine recipients, vaccine-induced clones were almost all SARS-CoV-2 mono-reactive, with only 1 of 255 being cross-reactive with common cold coronaviruses.

The sequence came from a human donor who received a COVID-19 vaccine. The chain was built from TRBV5-6 and TRBJ1-5; possibly the D gene is TRBD1, per 6 matching bases. The input for sequencing was CD4+ T cells from PBMCs cultured without peptide, taken after COVID-19 vaccination. This receptor carries the CDR3 CASSATQGRLGNQPQHF. The bases are TGTGCCAGCAGCGCAACGCAGGGGCGTTTAGGCAATCAGCCCCAGCATTTT.